This is a list of T cell receptor beta chains from one sample in a study of cytomegalovirus exposure and HLA in healthy donors. The assay was immunoSEQ multiplex PCR, and TCRdb's table has in-frame clones only and misses some. This sample contains 200,000 to 250,000 clones. Sequencing was done on a sample of PBMCs. These receptor sequences come from a woman in her 30s in good health and CMV-seropositive. Each CDR3 is given with its conserved first and last residue. D genes are given only for firm matches.

V gene	D gene	J gene	CDR3 protein	CDR3 DNA
TRBV28	TRBD1	TRBJ1-1	CASSLQGRVDTEAFF	TGTGCCAGCAGTCTACAGGGGCGGGTGGACACTGAAGCTTTCTTT
TRBV18	-	TRBJ2-7	CASSGGLYEQYF	TGTGCCAGCTCAGGGGGACTCTACGAGCAGTACTTC
TRBV7-2	-	TRBJ2-3	CASSQGLRTQYF	TGTGCCAGCAGCCAGGGTTTAAGGACGCAGTATTTT
TRBV4-1	-	TRBJ2-3	CASSQEAEADTQYF	TGCGCCAGCAGCCAAGAGGCGGAGGCAGATACGCAGTATTTT
TRBV5-1	TRBD1	TRBJ1-6	CASSADREVSPLHF	TGCGCCAGCAGCGCGGACAGGGAGGTGTCACCCCTCCACTTT
TRBV11-2	-	TRBJ2-3	CATLSDTQYF	TGTGCCACCCTTTCAGATACGCAGTATTTT
TRBV12-5	-	TRBJ2-4	CASGLSGSSKNIQYF	TGTGCTAGTGGTTTGTCCGGGTCTTCCAAAAACATTCAGTACTTC
TRBV7-9	TRBD2	TRBJ2-7	CASSPGRGGVTFEQYF	TGTGCCAGCAGTCCCGGGAGGGGGGGAGTTACCTTCGAGCAGTACTTC
TRBV6-5	-	TRBJ1-5	CASSEFGDQPQHF	TGTGCCAGCAGTGAATTTGGAGATCAGCCCCAGCATTTT
TRBV7-2	-	TRBJ2-1	CASSPGLTPNEQFF	TGTGCCAGCAGCCCCGGACTAACTCCCAATGAGCAGTTCTTC
TRBV5-5	TRBD1	TRBJ1-1	CASSLVGQGLSAFF	TGTGCCAGCAGCTTGGTTGGACAGGGTTTATCGGCTTTCTTT
TRBV19	-	TRBJ2-2	CASSIDEGTGELFF	TGTGCCAGTAGTATAGATGAGGGCACCGGGGAGCTGTTTTTT
TRBV6-1	-	TRBJ2-3	CASSDAGLPSTDTQYF	TGTGCCAGCAGTGATGCTGGGCTCCCTAGCACAGATACGCAGTATTTT
TRBV4-3	-	TRBJ2-2	CASSQMTMNTGELFF	TGCGCCAGCAGCCAAATGACTATGAACACCGGGGAGCTGTTTTTT
TRBV5-6	-	TRBJ1-6	CASSLANGVGYNSPLHF	TGTGCCAGCAGCTTGGCCAACGGGGTTGGGTATAATTCACCCCTCCACTTT
TRBV2	-	TRBJ2-1	CASSGEAASYNEQFF	TGTGCCAGCAGTGGGGAAGCGGCTTCCTACAATGAGCAGTTCTTC
TRBV5-8	-	TRBJ1-5	CASSFETGSYSNQPQHF	TGTGCCAGCAGCTTTGAGACAGGCTCCTATAGCAATCAGCCCCAGCATTTT
TRBV7-2	-	TRBJ2-1	CASSLVRGHNEQFF	TGTGCCAGCAGCTTAGTAAGGGGTCACAATGAGCAGTTCTTC
TRBV19	TRBD2	TRBJ2-2	CASSIAGRFPGELFF	TGTGCCAGTAGTATAGCCGGGAGGTTTCCCGGGGAGCTGTTTTTT
TRBV5-1	-	TRBJ2-7	CASSLASFSYEQYF	TGCGCCAGCAGCTTGGCAAGTTTCAGCTACGAGCAGTACTTC
TRBV6-6	TRBD1	TRBJ2-7	CASSSPGQGGEEQYF	TGTGCCAGCAGTTCCCCGGGACAGGGGGGTGAGGAGCAGTACTTC
TRBV11-2	-	TRBJ1-2	CASSLIQGALYGYTF	TGTGCCAGCAGCTTAATACAGGGAGCCCTCTATGGCTACACCTTC
TRBV10-3	TRBD1	TRBJ2-5	CAISELGQGLATQYF	TGTGCCATCAGTGAGTTAGGACAGGGGTTGGCGACCCAGTACTTC
TRBV5-1	TRBD2	TRBJ2-3	CASSSTGTRGADTQYF	TGCGCCAGCAGCTCAACCGGGACTAGAGGGGCCGATACGCAGTATTTT
TRBV10-2	TRBD2	TRBJ2-5	CASSESGLAGRYF	TGCGCCAGCAGTGAGTCAGGACTAGCGGGAAGGTACTTC
TRBV28	-	TRBJ1-5	CASSVLGGNQPQHF	TGTGCCAGCAGTGTCCTAGGCGGCAATCAGCCCCAGCATTTT
TRBV5-1	-	TRBJ1-4	CASSLDSGTNEKLFF	TGCGCCAGCAGCTTGGACAGTGGAACTAATGAAAAACTGTTTTTT
TRBV10-3	-	TRBJ1-2	CAISDQGRIGFGGYTF	TGTGCCATCAGTGACCAGGGGCGAATCGGGTTTGGTGGCTACACCTTC
TRBV10-3	-	TRBJ1-1	CAISETQDTGPLKTEAFF	TGTGCCATCAGTGAGACCCAGGATACAGGGCCTCTGAAGACTGAAGCTTTCTTT
TRBV4-1	TRBD1	TRBJ2-2	CASSQQGGAVAGELFF	TGCGCCAGCAGCCAGCAAGGGGGCGCCGTGGCCGGGGAGCTGTTTTTT
TRBV28	TRBD1	TRBJ1-2	CASSIGQGAYGYTF	TGTGCCAGCAGCATCGGACAGGGGGCCTATGGCTACACCTTC
TRBV5-1	-	TRBJ2-5	CASSARPDQETQYF	TGCGCCAGCAGCGCCCGTCCGGACCAAGAGACCCAGTACTTC
TRBV7-9	TRBD2	TRBJ2-3	CASSGRGGRTDTQYF	TGTGCCAGCAGCGGCCGGGGGGGACGCACAGATACGCAGTATTTT
TRBV29-1	TRBD2	TRBJ2-7	CSVSRREGRAYEQYF	TGCAGCGTTAGTAGGCGGGAGGGGAGGGCCTACGAGCAGTACTTC
TRBV2	TRBD2	TRBJ2-1	CASSEVATSGAYNEQFF	TGTGCCAGCAGTGAAGTTGCGACTAGCGGGGCCTACAATGAGCAGTTCTTC
TRBV2	-	TRBJ2-1	CASSELGYEQFF	TGTGCCAGCAGTGAGTTGGGCTATGAGCAGTTCTTC
TRBV5-1	-	TRBJ1-2	CASSPTTGDYGYTF	TGCGCCAGCAGCCCCACGACAGGTGATTATGGCTACACCTTC
TRBV27	TRBD1	TRBJ1-6	CASSLAGTVASPLHF	TGTGCCAGCAGTTTAGCGGGGACAGTGGCTTCACCCCTCCACTTT
TRBV5-5	TRBD1	TRBJ2-3	CASSARGQGITDTQYF	TGTGCCAGCAGCGCCCGGGGACAGGGGATAACAGATACGCAGTATTTT
TRBV10-3	TRBD1	TRBJ2-2	CAISGAGGTTGELFF	TGTGCCATCAGTGGGGCAGGGGGCACGACCGGGGAGCTGTTTTTT
TRBV18	TRBD2	TRBJ2-7	CASSPGGGHPLEQYF	TGTGCCAGCTCCCCGGGGGGGGGACACCCCCTCGAGCAGTACTTC
TRBV5-1	-	TRBJ2-7	CASSLTGTAVYEQYF	TGCGCCAGCAGCTTGACCGGGACTGCCGTCTACGAGCAGTACTTC
TRBV19	TRBD1	TRBJ1-5	CASTEGRGLNQPQHF	TGTGCCAGTACGGAGGGCAGGGGGCTAAATCAGCCCCAGCATTTT
TRBV7-2	-	TRBJ1-3	CASSPRQAGSGNTIYF	TGTGCCAGCAGCCCAAGACAGGCAGGATCTGGAAACACCATATATTTT
TRBV6-1	TRBD1	TRBJ2-7	CASRTSGTGTREQYF	TGTGCCAGCAGGACATCCGGGACAGGGACTCGGGAGCAGTACTTC
TRBV19	-	TRBJ1-1	CASSVMTASTEAFF	TGTGCCAGTAGTGTGATGACAGCTTCCACTGAAGCTTTCTTT
TRBV7-9	TRBD1	TRBJ1-1	CASSAGTGPNTEAFF	TGTGCCAGCAGCGCCGGGACAGGCCCTAACACTGAAGCTTTCTTT
TRBV7-2	TRBD2	TRBJ2-3	CASSFSGRAPDTQYF	TGTGCCAGCAGCTTTAGCGGGAGGGCCCCAGATACGCAGTATTTT
TRBV6-5	-	TRBJ2-3	CASSYSKGGDTQYF	TGTGCCAGCAGTTACTCGAAGGGGGGGGATACGCAGTATTTT
TRBV12-5	TRBD2	TRBJ2-2	CASGSIRGGAGTGELFF	TGTGCTAGTGGTTCTATTCGCGGGGGGGCGGGCACCGGGGAGCTGTTTTTT
TRBV19	-	TRBJ1-3	CASSIGLSSGNTIYF	TGTGCCAGTAGTATTGGACTGAGCTCTGGAAACACCATATATTTT
TRBV25-1	TRBD1	TRBJ1-4	CASRQGAMEKLFF	TGTGCCAGCAGACAGGGGGCGATGGAAAAACTGTTTTTT
TRBV11-2	-	TRBJ1-1	CASSSRDTSNTEAFF	TGTGCCAGCAGCTCTCGGGACACTTCGAACACTGAAGCTTTCTTT
TRBV11-2	-	TRBJ2-7	CASSLDELAPYEQYF	TGTGCCAGCAGCTTAGATGAACTAGCACCCTACGAGCAGTACTTC
TRBV28	-	TRBJ2-5	CASSFPLGSQETQYF	TGTGCCAGCAGTTTCCCCTTGGGCAGCCAAGAGACCCAGTACTTC
TRBV19	TRBD2	TRBJ2-2	CASSIRSGSAFGELFF	TGTGCCAGTAGTATACGAAGCGGGAGTGCTTTCGGGGAGCTGTTTTTT
TRBV6-5	-	TRBJ1-5	CASRGGGNSNQPQHF	TGTGCCAGCAGGGGCGGGGGGAATAGCAATCAGCCCCAGCATTTT
TRBV30	TRBD1	TRBJ2-4	CAWTPGQGKNIQYF	TGTGCCTGGACCCCGGGACAGGGGAAAAACATTCAGTACTTC
TRBV28	TRBD1	TRBJ2-7	CASSFPGGYEQYF	TGTGCCAGCAGTTTCCCAGGGGGTTACGAGCAGTACTTC